These 10 T cell receptor beta chains share one sample of origin, sequenced in a study of T cells after yellow fever vaccination. TCRdb re-called the 5' RACE reads with MiXCR, one entry per CDR3 protein. Here the sample spans about 350,000 distinct CDR3 sequences, approximately 12% being singletons. Sequencing used CD4+ T cells sorted from PBMCs, obtained 15 days after the yellow fever booster vaccination. These TCRs come from a man aged 18 to 30 who received the YFV17D yellow fever vaccine.

This clonotype was seen at least ten times. The chain couples TRBV5-1 to TRBJ2-3, with D unclear. V shed 1 base and J shed 0 bases, with 9 bases lying between them. There are 15 residues in the CDR3. Germline V gene sequence: CDR1 SGHRS, CDR2 YFSETQ. The CDR3 here is CASSLSVGSTDTQYF. CDR3 DNA: TGCGCCAGCAGCTTGAGTGTCGGGAGCACAGATACGCAGTATTTT.

This clonotype was seen only a few times. The genes are TRBV28 and TRBJ2-1; 7 bases are a match to TRBD2. This CDR3 region has 16 residues. V gave up 1 base and J gave up 3 bases; unmatched junction bases: 6. Per the germline V gene, CDR1 is MDHEN and CDR2 is SYDVKM. CDR3 loop: CASSLSGGGNYNEQFF. The CDR3 DNA reads as TGTGCCAGCAGTTTATCTGGGGGGGGGAACTACAATGAGCAGTTCTTC.

The chain carries TRBV20-1 and TRBJ2-5, with 10 bases fitting TRBD2. V trimming: 6 bases; J trimming: 2 bases; junction bases outside the gene matches: 6. Germline CDR1 DFQATT, CDR2 SNEGSKA (reference sequence). The CDR3 loop spans 14 amino acids. CDR3 in DNA: TGCAGTGCCATACTAGCGGGGTTACAAGAGACCCAGTACTTC. It yields the protein CSAILAGLQETQYF.

The V and J genes are TRBV5-1 and TRBJ1-2; the D gene is possibly TRBD1 (5 bases). V lost 0 bases and J lost 4, with 16 bases in between. The CDR3 is 16 amino acids. Per the germline V gene, CDR1 is SGHRS and CDR2 is YFSETQ. For the CDR3, the DNA is TGCGCCAGCAGCTTGGACAGGTCCGGACCAGCCTATGGCTACACCTTC. This encodes CASSLDRSGPAYGYTF.

This clonotype was detected many times. This rearrangement joins TRBV5-1 to TRBJ2-1, with TRBD2 matching over 8 bases. V trimming: 4 bases; J trimming: 4 bases; junction bases outside the gene matches: 7. The CDR3 sequence is 15 residues long. Germline V gene lookup returns CDR1 SGHRS and CDR2 YFSETQ. The CDR3 DNA is TGCGCCAGCAGCCCCGGGGGGGCTCGGTACAATGAGCAGTTCTTC. Protein: CASSPGGARYNEQFF.

The CDR3 coding sequence is TGCAGTGCTAGCGCTCTGGGACAGGGAAGAACAGATACGCAGTATTTT. Protein sequence: CSASALGQGRTDTQYF. This chain joins TRBV20-1 and TRBJ2-3; 9 positions match TRBD1. V lost 3 bases to trimming and J lost 3 bases; unmatched junction nucleotides: 10. The CDR3 sequence is 16 residues long. Germline V gene data show CDR1 as DFQATT and CDR2 as SNEGSKA (reference sequence).

The chain carries TRBV20-1 and TRBJ2-7; no firm D call. CDR3 length: 11 amino acids. Germline lookup yields CDR1 DFQATT and CDR2 SNEGSKA (reference sequence). V shed 3 bases and J shed 6 bases, with 9 bases lying between them. CDR3 DNA: TGCAGTGCTAGGTCTGGCCTCGAGCAGTACGTC. Its translation is CSARSGLEQYV.

V and J are TRBV29-1 and TRBJ2-2, with D perhaps assigned TRBD1 or TRBD2 (5 bases each). Germline assignment: CDR1 SQVTM and CDR2 ANQGSEA. Deletions cut 4 bases from V and 2 bases from J, with 14 bases between. The CDR3 is 15 amino acids. CDR3 sequence (DNA): TGCAGCGTTGTCGCCTACGGGGCCAACACCGGGGAGCTGTTTTTT. It encodes CSVVAYGANTGELFF.

There are many counts of this clonotype. The chain links TRBV7-2 to TRBJ2-1; 10 bases align to TRBD2. J gave up 9 bases and V 5 bases, and 10 bases lay outside the gene matches. This CDR3 spans 15 amino acids. The germline V gene encodes CDR1 SGHTA and CDR2 FQGNSA. This chain's CDR3 is CASSISGGIRPEQFF. In nucleotides, the CDR3 is TGTGCCAGCAGCATTAGCGGGGGGATCCGTCCTGAGCAGTTCTTC.

This clonotype was counted a few times. The chain links TRBV20-1 to TRBJ2-7; 7 bases map to TRBD2. J gave up 3 bases and V 2 bases, and 13 bases lay outside the gene matches. Germline CDR1 reads DFQATT; CDR2 reads SNEGSKA (reference sequence). The CDR3 spans 16 residues. CDR3 in DNA: TGCAGTGCTAGACCCCTGGTTGGCGCGGGGGTCTACGAGCAGTACTTC. Its translation is CSARPLVGAGVYEQYF.